This TCR beta chain was sequenced for a study of blood T cell repertoires in COVID-19. Germline V lookup: CDR1 KGHDR, CDR2 SFDVKD. CDR3 size: 17 residues. The V end was cut by 4 bases, the J end by 7 bases, with 21 bases between. Profiled with immunoSEQ multiplex PCR; TCRdb holds only in-frame clones, not every one. The sample holds roughly 150,000 clones, 87% seen once. This TCR was recovered from a human donor in a cohort sampled during active COVID-19. Sequenced sample: peripheral blood. This chain joins TRBV24-1 and TRBJ2-2; possible D gene TRBD2, 6 bases. DNA for the CDR3: TGTGCCACCAGTGACCCGGGACGCCCGGAGGGGAGCGGGGAGCTGTTTTTT. It is translated as CATSDPGRPEGSGELFF.